These 29 T cell receptor beta chains came from one sample sequenced in a study of shared clonotypes between healthy human individuals (dated by TCRdb to about 2020). Library creation used the immunoSEQ multiplex PCR assay. TCRdb retrieved this table from immuneACCESS and kept in-frame rearrangements only. Not all clones are present; in checked studies, unresolved V genes account for under half, and no reason is known for the remainder. In all, the sample holds about 650,000 clones, and 95% to 96% of those were seen once. 0.095% to 0.12% of the sample goes to the ten largest clones. For the CD8 naive samples, CD45RO-negative cells were positively selected for CCR7, yielding a CD45RA+CCR7+ population from which TemRA cells were excluded. The sample consisted of naive CD8+ T cells sorted from blood. The cell subset or site label of this sample denotes: CD45RA+CCR7+. The receptors originated from a woman aged 25 to 39 in good health.

This rearrangement joins TRBV27 to TRBJ2-7; TRBD1 agrees at 9 bases. Germline trimming cut 7 bases from V and 1 base from J; bases unmatched to any gene: 8. Germline CDR1 reads MNHEY; CDR2 reads SMNVEV (reference sequence). This CDR3 is 15 amino acids long. The CDR3 region has the DNA TGTGCCAGCACCCCATCGGGGACAGGGTCCTACGAGCAGTACTTC. Its protein product is CASTPSGTGSYEQYF.

The genes are TRBV28 and TRBJ1-1, with a possible D match to TRBD1 (5 bases). CDR3 length: 15 residues. The V gene's germline CDR1 is MDHEN and CDR2 SYDVKM. Between the trimmed V and J ends, which lost 5 bases and 0 bases, there was a span of 13 bases. For the CDR3, the DNA is TGTGCCAGCAGTCCCCTGGGACGGTTGAACACTGAAGCTTTCTTT. It is translated as CASSPLGRLNTEAFF.

The gene calls are TRBV7-9 and TRBJ2-7; D unresolved. V lost 2 bases to trimming and J lost 2 bases, with 10 bases between them. The CDR3 loop spans 14 amino acids. CDR1 is SEHNR, CDR2 FQNEAQ, per germline (reference sequence). The chain's CDR3 is CASSLIGTAYEQYF. The CDR3 DNA sequence: TGTGCCAGCAGCTTAATCGGCACCGCCTACGAGCAGTACTTC.

The chain has TRBV27 and TRBJ1-1; maybe TRBD1 (6 bases). The CDR3 has 14 amino acids. Looked up from germline, CDR1 is MNHEY and CDR2 is SMNVEV (reference sequence). V was trimmed by 6 bases and J by 1 base, leaving 12 bases between them. CDR3 residues: CASRPGQRNTEAFF. The CDR3 DNA is TGTGCCAGCAGGCCGGGACAAAGGAACACTGAAGCTTTCTTT.

This chain uses TRBV7-3 with TRBJ2-1; perhaps TRBD2 as D (6 bases). This CDR3 comprises 16 residues. Per germline, CDR1 SGHTA and CDR2 FQGTGA. Trimming pared 4 bases from V and 2 bases from J, leaving 15 bases between. Here the CDR3 reads CASSSPGRKAYNEQFF. The DNA of the CDR3 is TGTGCCAGCAGCTCCCCCGGGAGAAAAGCCTACAATGAGCAGTTCTTC.

The sample holds a few counts of this clone. V usage is TRBV19 and J usage is TRBJ2-7; 7 nucleotides line up with TRBD2. The germline V gene encodes CDR1 LNHDA and CDR2 SQIVND (reference sequence). The CDR3 extends over 15 amino acids. With V trimmed by 2 bases and J by 5 bases, 9 bases remained unmatched. This CDR3 is CASSIIGGSQNEQYF. The CDR3 DNA sequence: TGTGCCAGTAGTATAATTGGCGGGAGCCAGAACGAGCAGTACTTC.

The DNA for the CDR3 is TGCAGCGTTGCTACAGGGCTCGGTGAAGCTTTCTTT. Protein sequence: CSVATGLGEAFF. The chain uses TRBV29-1 and TRBJ1-1, with D perhaps matching TRBD1 (6 bases). Germline values: CDR1 SQVTM, CDR2 ANQGSEA. This CDR3 comprises 12 residues. V was trimmed by 4 bases and J by 7 bases, leaving 13 bases between them.

The rearrangement joins TRBV7-9 to TRBJ2-7; TRBD1 or TRBD2 may be the D gene (5 bases each). The CDR3 runs to 15 residues. V was clipped by 5 bases and J by 6 bases, with 20 bases between them. Per the germline V gene, CDR1 is SEHNR and CDR2 is FQNEAQ (reference sequence). CDR3: CASSPPLGERAEQYF. CDR3 in DNA: TGTGCCAGCAGCCCTCCCCTGGGGGAGAGGGCCGAGCAGTACTTC.

The CDR3 bases are TGTGCCAGCAGTACCCCCAGGGGAGGAAACACCATATATTTT. Amino acids: CASSTPRGGNTIYF. The chain employs TRBV5-6 and TRBJ1-3; D perhaps matches TRBD1 (6 bases). The CDR3 spans 14 residues. With 5 bases removed from V and 4 bases from J, the gap between germline ends came to 13 bases. Germline V gene lookup returns CDR1 SGHDT and CDR2 YYEEEE.

This chain joins TRBV10-2 and TRBJ2-7, with D maybe TRBD1 (5 bases). Germline assignment: CDR1 WSHSY and CDR2 SAAADI. The CDR3 contains 13 residues. V dropped 11 bases and J dropped 5 bases, with 19 bases sitting between them. CDR3 DNA: TGCGCCGCCGGTCCAGGGCTGTCCAACGAGCAGTACTTC. Residues: CAAGPGLSNEQYF.

The chain joins TRBV9 to TRBJ2-2; D gene unclear. With 0 bases removed from V and 0 bases from J, the gap between germline ends came to 6 bases. The germline CDR1 and CDR2 sequences are SGDLS and YYNGEE. There are 15 residues in the CDR3. CDR3 nucleotides: TGTGCCAGCAGCGTAGATGGAGCGAACACCGGGGAGCTGTTTTTT. Translated: CASSVDGANTGELFF.

The genes are TRBV13 and TRBJ2-5; no definite D call. This CDR3 spans 12 amino acids. The germline V gene has CDR1 PRHDT and CDR2 FYEKMQ (reference sequence). V was clipped by 2 bases and J by 4 bases, with 5 bases between them. CDR3 nucleotide sequence: TGTGCCAGCAGCTTAAGTGGAGAGACCCAGTACTTC. Amino acids: CASSLSGETQYF.

This rearrangement joins TRBV27 to TRBJ1-2; no clear D. CDR1 and CDR2 from the germline V gene are MNHEY and SMNVEV (reference sequence). V was clipped by 8 bases and J by 1 base, with 14 bases between them. The CDR3 has 14 amino acids. The CDR3 sequence is CASWRRGYNYGYTF. The CDR3 coding sequence is TGTGCCAGCTGGCGTCGAGGATATAACTATGGCTACACCTTC.

On this clone: The same CDR3 arises from other DNA sequences in this sample as well. The chain carries TRBV28 and TRBJ2-1, with 9 positions matching TRBD2. This CDR3 has 14 amino acids. With 2 bases clipped from V and 7 bases from J, the junction kept 3 bases outside the gene matches. CDR1 is MDHEN and CDR2 is SYDVKM in the germline V gene. The CDR3, as DNA: TGTGCCAGCAGTTTAGCGGGAGGGGGAAATGAGCAGTTCTTC. Translated: CASSLAGGGNEQFF.

The chain links TRBV7-9 to TRBJ2-7; D may be TRBD1 (6 bases). CDR3 length equals 14 residues. Per the germline V gene, CDR1 is SEHNR and CDR2 is FQNEAQ (reference sequence). Between the trimmed V and J ends, which lost 5 bases and 4 bases, there was a span of 15 bases. The CDR3 DNA reads TGTGCCAGCAGCCCGAAACCAACAGGGTACGAGCAGTACTTC. Its translation: CASSPKPTGYEQYF.

Turning to this clone: One end of the junction does not line up with germline, which may come from a read error. CDR3 in amino acids: CASSEIDTQYF. As DNA, the CDR3 is TGCGCCAGCAGTGAGATAGATACACAGTATTTT. V gene TRBV10-2 combines with J gene TRBJ2-3; D is unclear. The CDR3 extends over 11 amino acids. Germline V gene lookup returns CDR1 WSHSY and CDR2 SAAADI.

CDR3 sequence reads: CASSPRQGAVTLYGYTF. CDR3 in DNA: TGTGCCAGCAGCCCCAGACAGGGGGCGGTTACCCTTTATGGCTACACCTTC. This rearrangement joins TRBV7-9 to TRBJ1-2, with TRBD1 matching over 10 bases. From germline, CDR1 is SEHNR and CDR2 FQNEAQ (reference sequence). V lost 5 bases and J lost 5; bases outside the gene matches: 14. The CDR3 sequence is 17 residues long.

As DNA, the CDR3 is TGTGCCAGCAGCCACTCGACTAGCGACACCGGGGAGCTGTTTTTT. Its translation: CASSHSTSDTGELFF. The chain joins TRBV4-2 to TRBJ2-2, with 8 positions matching TRBD2. CDR1 LGHNA and CDR2 YNFKEQ come from the germline V gene. This CDR3 has 15 amino acids. Trimming cost V 3 bases and J 3 bases; bases outside gene matches: 3.

The genes are TRBV7-9 and TRBJ2-3, with D uncertain. Trimming removed 5 bases at V and 0 bases at J, with 12 bases between. The CDR3 spans 15 residues. The germline V gene encodes CDR1 SEHNR and CDR2 FQNEAQ (reference sequence). CDR3 in amino acids: CASSPPLGSTDTQYF. DNA of the CDR3: TGTGCCAGCAGCCCCCCCCTGGGGAGCACAGATACGCAGTATTTT.

The rearrangement joins TRBV28 to TRBJ2-7; 8 bases are a match to TRBD1. V gave up 5 bases and J gave up 1 base; unmatched junction bases: 10. Germline assignment: CDR1 MDHEN and CDR2 SYDVKM. The CDR3 runs to 16 residues. The CDR3 coding sequence is TGTGCCAGCAGTCCCCTCGCAGGGGGCGAGTCCTACGAGCAGTACTTC. It translates to CASSPLAGGESYEQYF.

The chain carries TRBV9 and TRBJ2-7; D unresolved. Germline values: CDR1 SGDLS, CDR2 YYNGEE. V was cut by 3 bases and J by 6 bases, with 16 bases left in between. The CDR3 consists of 14 residues. The CDR3 nucleotides are TGTGCCAGCAGCGGAACACTCGGTGACCGCGAGCAGTACTTC. It encodes CASSGTLGDREQYF.

The V and J genes are TRBV19 and TRBJ1-1, with a tentative D call TRBD1 (5 bases). Trimming cost V 1 base and J 8 bases, with 11 bases left between them. The V gene's germline CDR1 is LNHDA and CDR2 SQIVND (reference sequence). The length of the CDR3 is 13 residues. The CDR3 sequence: CASSIVGGSEAFF. CDR3 nucleotides: TGTGCCAGTAGTATAGTGGGGGGGTCGGAAGCTTTCTTT.

This chain uses TRBV19 with TRBJ1-2; D remains unclear. V was trimmed by 7 bases and J by 0 bases, leaving 3 bases between them. This CDR3 has 11 amino acids. CDR1 LNHDA and CDR2 SQIVND come from the germline V gene (reference sequence). CDR3 in DNA: TGTGCCAGTATGGCTAACTATGGCTACACCTTC. It specifies CASMANYGYTF.

This clone was observed a single time. The chain couples TRBV27 to TRBJ2-7; D may be TRBD1 (6 bases). The V end lost 2 bases, the J end lost 6 bases, and 14 bases lay between the germline ends. Germline values: CDR1 MNHEY, CDR2 SMNVEV (reference sequence). The CDR3 extends over 14 amino acids. In nucleotides, the CDR3 is TGTGCCAGCAGTTTAAATCTGGGGGCCCCCGAGCAGTACTTC. Translating gives CASSLNLGAPEQYF.

This chain joins TRBV2 and TRBJ2-1; 8 nucleotides align to TRBD2. Germline CDR1 reads SNHLY; CDR2 reads FYNNEI. The CDR3 is made up of 16 amino acids. The V gene end was trimmed by 6 bases and the J gene end by 5 bases; junction bases not matched to a gene: 12. The CDR3: CASRHTTSGEDNEQFF. The DNA of the CDR3 is TGTGCCAGCAGGCACACAACTAGCGGAGAAGACAATGAGCAGTTCTTC.

The gene calls are TRBV9 and TRBJ2-5, with D possibly being TRBD1 or TRBD2 (5 bases each). V shed 4 bases and J shed 1 base, with 20 bases lying between them. The CDR3 has 17 residues. Looked up from germline, CDR1 is SGDLS and CDR2 is YYNGEE. CDR3 sequence (DNA): TGTGCCAGCAGCCTGAACCGGGGATGGGGCCCCCAAGAGACCCAGTACTTC. Translated, it gives CASSLNRGWGPQETQYF.

About this clone itself: The sample has other DNA sequences that encode this CDR3 too. The V gene is TRBV9, the J gene TRBJ2-1; no definite D call. CDR1 is SGDLS and CDR2 is YYNGEE in the germline V gene. CDR3 length: 15 amino acids. Trimming shortened V by 0 bases and J by 3 bases, and 10 bases separated the two germline ends. The CDR3 here is CASSVEGTDYNEQFF. CDR3 sequence (DNA): TGTGCCAGCAGCGTAGAAGGAACAGACTACAATGAGCAGTTCTTC.

The J gene is TRBJ1-4, the V gene TRBV28, with unresolved D. V was pared by 9 bases and J by 2 bases, with 19 bases between. Germline CDR1 MDHEN, CDR2 SYDVKM. This CDR3 region has 16 residues. The CDR3 DNA is TGTGCCAGTGGGCGGATGTTCGGGGATACTAATGAAAAACTGTTTTTT. Protein product: CASGRMFGDTNEKLFF.

The chain carries TRBV7-9 and TRBJ2-5; possible D gene TRBD1, 6 bases. The germline V gene has CDR1 SEHNR and CDR2 FQNEAQ (reference sequence). This CDR3 contains 14 residues. V was trimmed by 5 bases and J by 3 bases, leaving 13 bases between them. CDR3 sequence reads: CASSGGLFEETQYF. The CDR3 DNA follows: TGTGCCAGCAGCGGGGGCCTTTTCGAAGAGACCCAGTACTTC.